This T cell receptor (beta chain) appears in the sequencing data of a study of shared clonotypes between healthy human individuals. Study-wide results and caveats: Richness estimates generally favored naive over memory subsets. Donor clonotype sharing was expected to depend on sequencing depth.

The ends lost 8 bases at V and 2 bases at J; junction bases unmatched: 4. Germline assignment: CDR1 MNHNS and CDR2 SASEGT. The CDR3 sequence is 13 residues long. Naive CD4+ cells were CD45RA-selected; the remaining cells were memory. The genomic DNA of each subset was split evenly across several immunoSEQ plates. Sequencing used immunoSEQ multiplex PCR; TCRdb keeps in-frame clones, though not all of them. The table includes hundreds of thousands of clones, around 72% detected once. Comment on this clone: The target antigen is unknown.

This sequence was found in a man aged 25-45 years in good health. This chain links TRBV6-1 with TRBJ2-7, with 9 bases aligning to TRBD1. Input material: memory CD4+ T cells sorted from blood. The subset here: CD45RA-negative fraction. The CDR3 protein is CASARDRAYEQYF. As DNA, the CDR3 is TGTGCCAGCGCAAGGGACAGGGCCTACGAGCAGTACTTC.